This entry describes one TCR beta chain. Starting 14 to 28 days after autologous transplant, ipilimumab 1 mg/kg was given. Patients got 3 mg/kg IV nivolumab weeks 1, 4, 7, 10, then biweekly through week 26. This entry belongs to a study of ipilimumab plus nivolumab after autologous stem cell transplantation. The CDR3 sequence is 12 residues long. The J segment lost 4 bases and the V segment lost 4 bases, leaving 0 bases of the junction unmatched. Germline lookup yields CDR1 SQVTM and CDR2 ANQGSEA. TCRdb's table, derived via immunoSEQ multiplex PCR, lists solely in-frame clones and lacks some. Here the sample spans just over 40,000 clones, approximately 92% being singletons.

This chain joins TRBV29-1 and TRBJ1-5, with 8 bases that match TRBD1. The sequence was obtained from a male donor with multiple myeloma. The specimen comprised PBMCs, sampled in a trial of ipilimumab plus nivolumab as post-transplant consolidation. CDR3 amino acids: CSVGQGNQPQHF. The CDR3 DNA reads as TGCAGCGTTGGACAGGGGAATCAGCCCCAGCATTTT.